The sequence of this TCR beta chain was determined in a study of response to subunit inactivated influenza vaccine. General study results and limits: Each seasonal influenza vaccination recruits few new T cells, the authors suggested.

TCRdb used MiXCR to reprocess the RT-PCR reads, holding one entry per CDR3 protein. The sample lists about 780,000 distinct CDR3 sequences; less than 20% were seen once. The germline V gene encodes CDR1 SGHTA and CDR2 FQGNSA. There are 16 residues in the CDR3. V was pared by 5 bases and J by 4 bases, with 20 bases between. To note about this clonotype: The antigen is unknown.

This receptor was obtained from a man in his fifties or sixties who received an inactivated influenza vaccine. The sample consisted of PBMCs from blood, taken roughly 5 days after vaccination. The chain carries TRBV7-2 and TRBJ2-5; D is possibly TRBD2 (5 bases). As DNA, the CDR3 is TGTGCCAGCAGCCCCCGGCTGAGCGGCGCAGGAGAGACCCAGTACTTC. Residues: CASSPRLSGAGETQYF.